This T cell receptor (beta chain) came from a study of blood T cell repertoires in COVID-19. Study as a whole: Acute and convalescent COVID-19 specimens originated in the United States, Italy and Spain. Nucleic acid was either cDNA or gDNA, and it came from T cells, B-cell-depleted T cells, or PBMCs.

Germline V gene sequence: CDR1 MGHDK, CDR2 SYGVNS. The CDR3 has 13 residues. Trimming removed 7 bases from V and 3 bases from J, with 13 bases in between. Original processing methods: Reference gene primers were amplified, and this amplification served to estimate nucleated cell counts. Sequencing was performed with immunoSEQ multiplex PCR; in TCRdb, only in-frame clones are kept and a portion is missing. V, J and clone size derive from that table, while D and trimming were established from the DNA sequence. The sample holds 85,000 to 110,000 clones, roughly 82% seen once. This clonotype originated in a human donor in a cohort sampled during active COVID-19. Material: peripheral blood. This chain joins TRBV25-1 and TRBJ2-7; D is possibly TRBD2 (7 bases). The DNA of the CDR3 is TGTGCCAGCACCCGAGGGGGGGGCTACGAGCAGTACTTC. Translating gives CASTRGGGYEQYF.